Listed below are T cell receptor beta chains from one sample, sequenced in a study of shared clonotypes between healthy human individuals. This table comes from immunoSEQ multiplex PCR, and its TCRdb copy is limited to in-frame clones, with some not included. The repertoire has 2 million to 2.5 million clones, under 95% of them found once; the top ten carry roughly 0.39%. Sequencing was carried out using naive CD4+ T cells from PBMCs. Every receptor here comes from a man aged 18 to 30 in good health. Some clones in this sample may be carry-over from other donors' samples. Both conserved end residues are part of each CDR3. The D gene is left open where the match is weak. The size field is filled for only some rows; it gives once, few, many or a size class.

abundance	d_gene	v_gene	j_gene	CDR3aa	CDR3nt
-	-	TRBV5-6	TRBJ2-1	CASSLLALLASGREQFF	TGTGCCAGCAGCCTCCTGGCCCTACTAGCCTCGGGCAGGGAGCAGTTCTTC
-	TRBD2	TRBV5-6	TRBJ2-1	CASSLGFSSGSHNEQFF	TGTGCCAGCAGCTTGGGATTCTCTAGCGGGAGTCACAATGAGCAGTTCTTC
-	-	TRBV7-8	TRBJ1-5	CASSLEGGQPQHF	TGTGCCAGCAGCTTAGAGGGCGGTCAGCCCCAGCATTTT
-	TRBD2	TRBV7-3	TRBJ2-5	CASSPGVGTSGSGETQYF	TGTGCCAGCAGCCCGGGGGTCGGGACTAGCGGGAGTGGAGAGACCCAGTACTTC
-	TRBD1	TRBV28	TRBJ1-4	CASSRTGTNEKLFF	TGTGCCAGCAGCCGGACAGGAACTAATGAAAAACTGTTTTTT
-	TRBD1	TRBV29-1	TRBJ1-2	CSVTGVDGYTF	TGCAGCGTGACAGGGGTCGATGGCTACACCTTC
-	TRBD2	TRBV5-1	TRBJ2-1	CASSTRTSGRSDEQFF	TGCGCCAGCAGCACAAGGACTAGCGGGAGGAGCGATGAGCAGTTCTTC
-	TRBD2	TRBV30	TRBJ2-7	CAWSWGGISEQYF	TGTGCCTGGAGCTGGGGGGGTATAAGCGAGCAGTACTTC
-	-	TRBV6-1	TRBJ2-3	CASGTSTDTQYF	TGTGCCAGCGGGACCTCTACAGATACGCAGTATTTT
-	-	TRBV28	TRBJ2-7	CASSPSFGGRDSYEQYF	TGTGCCAGCAGCCCCAGCTTCGGGGGACGGGACTCCTACGAGCAGTACTTC
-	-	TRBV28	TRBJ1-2	CASGTRRRDGYTF	TGTGCCAGCGGCACAAGGCGACGGGATGGCTACACCTTC
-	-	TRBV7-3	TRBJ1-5	CASSLDSNQPQHF	TGTGCCAGCAGCTTGGACAGTAATCAGCCCCAGCATTTT
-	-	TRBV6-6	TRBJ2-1	CASSYGASSYNEQFF	TGTGCCAGCAGTTACGGGGCCAGCTCCTACAATGAGCAGTTCTTC
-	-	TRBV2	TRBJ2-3	CASSEAGLLSF	TGTGCCAGCAGTGAAGCGGGACTCCTCAGTTTT
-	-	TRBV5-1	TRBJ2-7	CASSLVSTGQYEQYF	TGCGCCAGCAGCTTGGTGTCAACGGGACAATACGAGCAGTACTTC
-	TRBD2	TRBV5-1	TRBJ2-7	CASSLGGTSGTYEQYF	TGCGCCAGCAGCTTGGGGGGGACTAGCGGCACCTACGAGCAGTACTTC
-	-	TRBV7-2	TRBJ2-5	CASSPSTGREEAQYF	TGTGCCAGCAGCCCCTCGACAGGGCGGGAGGAGGCCCAGTACTTC
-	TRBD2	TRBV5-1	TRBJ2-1	CASSSLAATFYNEQFF	TGCGCCAGCAGCTCACTAGCGGCGACCTTCTACAATGAGCAGTTCTTC
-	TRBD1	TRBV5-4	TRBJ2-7	CASSPGQGIPYEQYF	TGTGCCAGCAGCCCGGGACAGGGGATTCCCTACGAGCAGTACTTC
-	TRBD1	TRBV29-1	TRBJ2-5	CSVVRQGGRETQYF	TGCAGCGTTGTTAGACAGGGGGGGCGGGAGACCCAGTACTTC
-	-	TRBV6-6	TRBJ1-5	CASSRRTDSNQPQHF	TGTGCCAGCAGTCGTCGGACGGATAGCAATCAGCCCCAGCATTTT
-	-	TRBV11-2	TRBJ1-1	CASSSQGLNTEAFF	TGTGCCAGCAGCTCGCAGGGGTTGAACACTGAAGCTTTCTTT
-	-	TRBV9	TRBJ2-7	CASSPRLGNYNSYEQYF	TGTGCCAGCAGCCCCCGCCTGGGCAATTATAACTCCTACGAGCAGTACTTC
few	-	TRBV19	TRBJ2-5	CASSVPGETQYF	TGTGCCAGTAGTGTGCCCGGGGAGACCCAGTACTTC
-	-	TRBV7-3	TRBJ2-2	CASSLSRGGAGELFF	TGTGCCAGCAGCTTGTCCAGGGGAGGCGCCGGGGAGCTGTTTTTT
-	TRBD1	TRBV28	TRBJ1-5	CASQGDRNQPQHF	TGTGCCAGCCAAGGGGACAGAAATCAGCCCCAGCATTTT
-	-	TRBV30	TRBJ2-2	CAWSVRVDSFREGELFF	TGTGCCTGGAGTGTAAGGGTTGACAGTTTTAGAGAAGGGGAGCTGTTTTTT
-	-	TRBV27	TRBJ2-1	CASSLYNEQFF	TGTGCCAGCAGTCTTTACAATGAGCAGTTCTTC
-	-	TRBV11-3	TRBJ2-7	CASSLHAGGGEQYF	TGTGCCAGCAGCTTACACGCAGGTGGGGGTGAGCAGTACTTC
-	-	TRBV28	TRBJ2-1	CASSSPSQYNEQFF	TGTGCCAGCAGTTCTCCTAGCCAGTACAATGAGCAGTTCTTC
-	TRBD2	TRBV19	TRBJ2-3	CASSRTSGRDTQYF	TGTGCCAGTAGTAGGACTAGCGGCCGAGATACGCAGTATTTT
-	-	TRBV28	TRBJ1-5	CASSPRTFEKGNQPQHF	TGTGCCAGCAGTCCCCGGACATTTGAGAAGGGCAATCAGCCCCAGCATTTT